This T cell receptor (beta chain) was documented in a study of T cell repertoires in cytomegalovirus infection. TCRdb fed the reads into MiXCR, producing one record per CDR3 protein. Of roughly 600,000 distinct CDR3 sequences listed, about 24% are singletons. CDR3 length equals 15 residues. Germline V lookup: CDR1 MNHEY, CDR2 SMNVEV (reference sequence). Deletions cut 3 bases from V and 1 base from J, with 11 bases between. The J gene is TRBJ2-3, the V gene TRBV27; D is ambiguous. The sequencing sample was made of CD8+ T cells from PBMCs. The sequence derives from a human donor in good health (CMV status not recorded). Some clones in this sample may be carry-over from other donors' samples. This CDR3 is CASSFTYPGTDTQYF. As DNA, the CDR3 is TGTGCCAGCAGTTTTACTTATCCTGGCACAGATACGCAGTATTTT.